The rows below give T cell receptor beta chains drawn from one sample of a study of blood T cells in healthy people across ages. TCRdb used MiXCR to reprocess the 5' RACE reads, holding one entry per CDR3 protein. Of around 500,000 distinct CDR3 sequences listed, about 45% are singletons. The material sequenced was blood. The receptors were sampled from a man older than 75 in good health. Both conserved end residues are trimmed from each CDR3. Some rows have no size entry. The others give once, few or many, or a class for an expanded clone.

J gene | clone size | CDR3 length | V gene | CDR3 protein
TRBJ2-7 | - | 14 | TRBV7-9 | ASSLVGTSGDCEQY
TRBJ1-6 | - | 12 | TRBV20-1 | SARVEGYNSPLH
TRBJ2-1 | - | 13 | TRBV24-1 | ATAHAGESYNEQF
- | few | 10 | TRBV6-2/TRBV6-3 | AIGALRETQY
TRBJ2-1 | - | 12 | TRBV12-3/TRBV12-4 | ASSWRQEAVEQF
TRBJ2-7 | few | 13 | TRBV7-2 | ASSLATGRAYEQY
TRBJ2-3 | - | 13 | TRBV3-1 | ASSQAGLAGDTQY
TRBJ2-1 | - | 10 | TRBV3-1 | ASSQEWHRQF
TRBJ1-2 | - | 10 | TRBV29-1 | SVDRGTDGYT
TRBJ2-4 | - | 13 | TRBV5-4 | ASSLDRLAKNIQY
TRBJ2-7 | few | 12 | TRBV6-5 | ASSYWDRPYEQY
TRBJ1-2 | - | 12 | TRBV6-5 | ASSYDSALGHYT
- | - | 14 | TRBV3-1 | ASSQPPGAGFYEQY
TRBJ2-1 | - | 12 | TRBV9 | ASSAKTGSNEQF
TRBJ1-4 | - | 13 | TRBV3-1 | ASSHRTATNEKLF
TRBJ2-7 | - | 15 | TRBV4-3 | ASSQDWRTRKAYEQY
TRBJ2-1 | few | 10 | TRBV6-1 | ASGPSYNEQF
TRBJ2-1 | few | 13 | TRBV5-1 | ASSKGQGFDNEQF
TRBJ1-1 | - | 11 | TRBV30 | AWRQLGFGEAF
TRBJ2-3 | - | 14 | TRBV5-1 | ASSLTADRVGDTQY
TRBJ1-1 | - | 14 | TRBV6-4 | ASSPQISTGTAEAF
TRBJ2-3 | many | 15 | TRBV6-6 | ASSYTSGTTSTDTQY
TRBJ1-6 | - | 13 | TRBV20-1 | SALHRDGDNSPLH
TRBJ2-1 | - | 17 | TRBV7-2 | ASSLRQGRTSGVGGEQF
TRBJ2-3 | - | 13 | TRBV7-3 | ASSLGSGHGDTQY
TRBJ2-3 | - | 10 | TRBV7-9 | AGQASTDTQY
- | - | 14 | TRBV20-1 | SARTSGQGSWETQY
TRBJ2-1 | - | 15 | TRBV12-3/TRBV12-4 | ASSIAYGASSYNEQF
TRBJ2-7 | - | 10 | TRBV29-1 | SVRIPGNEQY
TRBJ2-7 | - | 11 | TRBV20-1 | SARPNSPYEQY
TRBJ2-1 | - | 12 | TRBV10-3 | AISETAWETEQF
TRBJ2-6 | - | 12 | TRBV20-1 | STSDPSGANVLT
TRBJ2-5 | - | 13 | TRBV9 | ASSVAAGGEETQY
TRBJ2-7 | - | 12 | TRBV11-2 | ASSFTGSSYGQY
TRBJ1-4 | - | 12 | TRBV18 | ASSPGLREEKLF
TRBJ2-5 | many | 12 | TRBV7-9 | ASSPGLAEETQY
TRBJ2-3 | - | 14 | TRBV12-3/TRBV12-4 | ASRPGLAGGADTQY
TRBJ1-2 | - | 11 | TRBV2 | ASSEGGGYGYT
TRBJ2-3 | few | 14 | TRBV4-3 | ASSRSPSLGTDTQY
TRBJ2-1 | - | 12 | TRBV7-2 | ASSLDARYNEQF
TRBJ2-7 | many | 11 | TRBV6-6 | ASKRELPYEQY
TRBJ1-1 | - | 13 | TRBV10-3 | AISGPDRGRTEAF
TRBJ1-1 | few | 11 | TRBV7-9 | ASQQGTRTEAF
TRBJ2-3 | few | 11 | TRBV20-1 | SAPAVPTDTQY
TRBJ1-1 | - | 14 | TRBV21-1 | ASSKAGGNPLTEAF
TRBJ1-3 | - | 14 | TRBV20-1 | SARIGGRRVGNTIY
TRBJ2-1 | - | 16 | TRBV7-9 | ASSPTGTSGSTYNEQF
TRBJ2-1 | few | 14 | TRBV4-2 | ASSQEGGTTDNEQF
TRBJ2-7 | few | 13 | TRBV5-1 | ASSRGLAGRYEQY
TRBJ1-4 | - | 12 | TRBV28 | ASRPGTLRKKLF